This is a list of T cell receptor beta chains from one sample in a study of shared clonotypes between healthy human individuals. Here immunoSEQ multiplex PCR was the method, and the copy in TCRdb shows in-frame clones only, minus some. The repertoire includes about 640,000 clones, 60% to 80% of them detected once, and about 1.7% sits in the top ten. The sample comprised memory CD4+ T cells sorted from blood. The receptors were sampled from a woman in her 30s in good health. Each CDR3 is given with its conserved first and last residue. D genes are given only for firm matches. Clone size, where shown, is once, few, many, or a class for clones that have expanded.

V gene,D gene,J gene,clone size,CDR3 protein,CDR3 DNA
TRBV18,-,TRBJ1-1,few,CASSPQDTMNTEAFF,TGTGCCAGCTCACCCCAAGACACCATGAACACTGAAGCTTTCTTT
TRBV5-1,TRBD1,TRBJ2-7,many,CASSPGTGSLEQYF,TGCGCCAGCAGCCCTGGGACAGGGTCCCTCGAGCAGTACTTC
TRBV28,-,TRBJ1-2,-,CASSPSYRSNYGYTF,TGTGCCAGCAGTCCATCTTACCGGTCTAACTATGGCTACACCTTC
TRBV11-2,-,TRBJ2-2,-,CASALQGELFF,TGTGCCAGCGCGCTTCAGGGGGAGCTGTTTTTT
TRBV9,TRBD2,TRBJ2-5,-,CASSASPLAGAETQYF,TGTGCCAGCAGCGCGAGCCCACTAGCGGGAGCCGAGACCCAGTACTTC
TRBV7-2,-,TRBJ2-1,-,CASSRAPNGHNEQFF,TGTGCCAGCAGCCGAGCCCCGAACGGGCACAATGAGCAGTTCTTC
TRBV6-5,-,TRBJ2-3,-,CASSYRTDTQYF,TGTGCCAGCAGTTACCGTACAGATACGCAGTATTTT
TRBV5-8,-,TRBJ1-3,-,CASSLGGTRRIGNTIYF,TGTGCCAGCAGCTTGGGGGGAACCAGGAGAATTGGAAACACCATATATTTT
TRBV25-1,TRBD1,TRBJ2-4,-,CASSGGQTKNIQYF,TGTGCCAGCAGTGGGGGACAGACCAAAAACATTCAGTACTTC
TRBV18,TRBD2,TRBJ2-7,few,CASSPQREYYEQYF,TGTGCCAGCTCACCACAGCGGGAGTACTACGAGCAGTACTTC
TRBV7-2,TRBD1,TRBJ2-7,-,CASSLSPGQLYEQYF,TGTGCCAGCAGCCTCTCCCCGGGACAGTTGTACGAGCAGTACTTC
TRBV7-2,-,TRBJ2-7,-,CASSLDDGSYEQYF,TGTGCCAGCAGCTTAGACGACGGGTCCTACGAGCAGTACTTC
TRBV7-8,TRBD2,TRBJ2-3,-,CASSLGLLGTDTQYF,TGTGCCAGCAGCTTGGGACTACTAGGTACAGATACGCAGTATTTT
TRBV28,-,TRBJ2-3,few,CASRGRRDTQYF,TGTGCCAGCAGGGGGAGACGTGATACGCAGTATTTT